The present TCR beta chain was sequenced within a study of shared clonotypes between healthy human individuals. Sorted-subset replicate PCRs used 150 to 250 ng of genomic DNA. This amount corresponded to 33,000 or so T cell genomes. Per the study methods: Quality scores were absent from the junction-only immunoSEQ sequences, so filtering differed. The protocol was immunoSEQ multiplex PCR, while the TCRdb copy is restricted to in-frame clones and leaves out a portion. V and J calls and clone size come straight from that table; D and trimming were deduced from the DNA. Of about 2.2 million clones listed, about 92% are singletons. Study outcomes and limitations: Roughly 4.7% was the fraction of naive CD4 clonotypes found shared across a few donors. Some clonotypes were shared by all four sorted-subset donors, while others were not shared. The non-shared ones had lower generation probabilities than the shared ones.

The CDR3 loop spans 12 amino acids. CDR1 is MNHEY, CDR2 SMNVEV, per germline (reference sequence). The V and J ends lost 5 bases and 6 bases respectively, with 9 bases between them. Details on this clone: The antigen is unknown.

CD45RO-negative, CCR7-positively selected cells formed the naive CD8 fraction, excluding terminally differentiated effector memory CD45RA+ cells. The rearrangement joins TRBV27 to TRBJ2-3; D is undetermined. The clonotype was recovered from a man between 18 and 29 years old in good health. Some clones in this sample may be carry-over from other donors' samples. The specimen sequenced was naive CD8+ T cells from PBMCs. The CDR3 sequence: CASSPMGDTQYF. The CDR3 DNA reads TGTGCCAGCAGTCCCATGGGGGATACGCAGTATTTT.